The T cell receptor (beta chain) under discussion was sequenced for a study of blood T cell repertoires in COVID-19. Study as a whole: The study drew acute and convalescent COVID-19 samples from the United States, Italy and Spain. The analysed material was cDNA or gDNA that came from T cells, B-cell-depleted T cells, or PBMCs.

Germline assignment: CDR1 LNHDA and CDR2 SQIVND (reference sequence). The CDR3 length is 11 residues. V was shortened by 6 bases and J by 6 bases, with 8 bases between the two germline ends. Per the original methods: Amplification of reference gene primers was used by the study to estimate nucleated cell counts. TCRdb keeps only in-frame clones here, not all; method: immunoSEQ multiplex PCR. Clone size and the V and J calls come from that table; the DNA yielded D and trimming. Of some 400,000 clones listed, approximately 86% were seen once; the top ten hold less than 3.5%. The receptor was derived from a human donor in a cohort sampled during active COVID-19. This rearrangement joins TRBV19 to TRBJ1-2; TRBD1 might be the D (6 bases). The sample consisted of peripheral blood. CDR3: CASRRGNGYTF. The CDR3, as DNA: TGTGCCAGTAGGAGGGGGAATGGCTACACCTTC.